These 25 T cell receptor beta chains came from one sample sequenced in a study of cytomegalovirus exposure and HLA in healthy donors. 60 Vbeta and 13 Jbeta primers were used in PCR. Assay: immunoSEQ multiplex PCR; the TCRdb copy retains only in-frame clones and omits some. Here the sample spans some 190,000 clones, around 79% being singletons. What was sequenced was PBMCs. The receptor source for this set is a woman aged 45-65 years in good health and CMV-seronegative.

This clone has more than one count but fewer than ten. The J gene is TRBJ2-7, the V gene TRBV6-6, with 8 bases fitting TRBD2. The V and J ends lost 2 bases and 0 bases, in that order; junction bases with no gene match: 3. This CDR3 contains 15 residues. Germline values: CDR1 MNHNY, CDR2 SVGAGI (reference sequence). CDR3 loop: CASSYVAGSSYEQYF. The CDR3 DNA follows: TGTGCCAGCAGTTACGTAGCGGGGAGCTCCTACGAGCAGTACTTC.

CDR3 DNA: TGTGCCAGCAGCTTAATCCGGGGGACAGCGTCCCAAGAGACCCAGTACTTC. Its protein product is CASSLIRGTASQETQYF. The chain is built from TRBV7-2 and TRBJ2-5, with D possibly being TRBD1 (7 bases). Trimming took 2 bases from V and 1 from J, leaving 17 bases between them. Germline lookup yields CDR1 SGHTA and CDR2 FQGNSA. This CDR3 is 17 amino acids long.

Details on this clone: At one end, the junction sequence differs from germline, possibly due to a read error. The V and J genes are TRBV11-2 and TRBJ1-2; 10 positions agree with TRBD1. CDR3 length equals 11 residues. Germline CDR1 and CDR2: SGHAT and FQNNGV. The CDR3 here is CATGTGAQGDF. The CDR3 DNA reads TGTGCCACAGGGACAGGGGCCCAGGGGGACTTC.

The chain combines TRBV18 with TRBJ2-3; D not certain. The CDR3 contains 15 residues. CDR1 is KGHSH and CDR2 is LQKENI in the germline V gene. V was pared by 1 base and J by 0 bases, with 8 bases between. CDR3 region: CASSPRSGSTDTQYF. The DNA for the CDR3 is TGTGCCAGCTCACCACGGTCCGGGAGCACAGATACGCAGTATTTT.

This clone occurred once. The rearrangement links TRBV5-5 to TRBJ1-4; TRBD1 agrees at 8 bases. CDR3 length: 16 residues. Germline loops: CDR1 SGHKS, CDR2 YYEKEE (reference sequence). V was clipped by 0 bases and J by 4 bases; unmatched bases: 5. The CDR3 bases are TGTGCCAGCAGCTTGGGTGGGGACAGGTATAATGAAAAACTGTTTTTT. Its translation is CASSLGGDRYNEKLFF.

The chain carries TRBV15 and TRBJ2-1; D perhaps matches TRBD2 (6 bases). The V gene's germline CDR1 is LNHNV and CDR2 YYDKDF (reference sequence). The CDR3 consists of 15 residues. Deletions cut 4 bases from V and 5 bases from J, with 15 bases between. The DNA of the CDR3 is TGTGCCACCAGCAACCCGACTAGGGCCAACAATGAGCAGTTCTTC. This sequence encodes CATSNPTRANNEQFF.

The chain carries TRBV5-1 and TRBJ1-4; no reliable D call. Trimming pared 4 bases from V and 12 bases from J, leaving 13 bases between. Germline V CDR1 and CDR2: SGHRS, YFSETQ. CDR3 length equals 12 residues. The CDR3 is CASSPESYELFF. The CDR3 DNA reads TGCGCCAGCAGCCCCGAGTCCTATGAACTGTTTTTT. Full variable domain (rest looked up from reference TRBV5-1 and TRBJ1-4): KAGVTQTPRYLIKTRGQQVTLSCSPISGHRSVSWYQQTPGQGLQFLFEYFSETQRNKGNFPGRFSGRQFSNSRSEMNVSTLELGDSALYLCASSPESYELFFGSGTQLSVL.

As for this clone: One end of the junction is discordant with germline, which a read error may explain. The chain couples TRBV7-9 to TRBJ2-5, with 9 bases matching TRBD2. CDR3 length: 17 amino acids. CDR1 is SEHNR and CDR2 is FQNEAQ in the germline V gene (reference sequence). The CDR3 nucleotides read TGTTCCAGCAGCTTAGGAACGTGGCTAGCGGGACAAGAGACCCAGTACTTC. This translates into CSSSLGTWLAGQETQYF.

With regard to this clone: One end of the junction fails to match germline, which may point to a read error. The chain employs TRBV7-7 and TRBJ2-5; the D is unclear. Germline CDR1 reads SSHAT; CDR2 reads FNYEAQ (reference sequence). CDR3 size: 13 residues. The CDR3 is CASSVSTRETQYF. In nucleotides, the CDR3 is TGTGCTAGCAGCGTTTCTACCAGGGAGACCCAGTACTTC. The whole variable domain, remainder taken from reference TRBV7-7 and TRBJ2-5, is GAGVSQSPRYKVTKRGQDVTLRCDPISSHATLYWYQQALGQGPEFLTYFNYEAQPDKSGLPSDRFSAERPEGSISTLTIQRTEQRDSAMYRCASSVSTRETQYFGPGTRLLVL.

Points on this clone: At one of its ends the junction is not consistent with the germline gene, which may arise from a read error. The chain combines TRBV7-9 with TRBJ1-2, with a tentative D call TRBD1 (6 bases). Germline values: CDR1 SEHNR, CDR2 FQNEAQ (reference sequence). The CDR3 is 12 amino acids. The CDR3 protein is CSSSRQDYGYTF. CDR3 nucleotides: TGTTCCAGCAGCCGACAGGACTATGGCTACACCTTC.

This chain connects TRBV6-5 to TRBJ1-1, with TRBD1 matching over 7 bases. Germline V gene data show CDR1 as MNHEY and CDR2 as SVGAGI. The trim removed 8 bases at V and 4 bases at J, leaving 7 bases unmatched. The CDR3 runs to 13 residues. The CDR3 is CASQTGYGTEAFF. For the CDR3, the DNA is TGTGCCAGCCAGACAGGGTACGGCACTGAAGCTTTCTTT.

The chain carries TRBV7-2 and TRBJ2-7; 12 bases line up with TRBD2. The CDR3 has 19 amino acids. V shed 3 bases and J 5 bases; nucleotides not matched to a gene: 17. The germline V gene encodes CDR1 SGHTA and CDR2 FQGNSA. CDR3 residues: CASSFRGLTGTSGFDEQYF. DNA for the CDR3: TGTGCCAGCAGCTTCCGGGGGCTTACCGGGACTAGCGGGTTCGACGAGCAGTACTTC.

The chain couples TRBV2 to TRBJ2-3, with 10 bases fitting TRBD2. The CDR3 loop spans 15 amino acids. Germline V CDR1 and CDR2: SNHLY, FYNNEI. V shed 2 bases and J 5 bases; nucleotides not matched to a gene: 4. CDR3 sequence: CASSEQRGGLDTQYF. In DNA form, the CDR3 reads TGTGCCAGCAGTGAACAGCGGGGGGGCCTAGATACGCAGTATTTT.

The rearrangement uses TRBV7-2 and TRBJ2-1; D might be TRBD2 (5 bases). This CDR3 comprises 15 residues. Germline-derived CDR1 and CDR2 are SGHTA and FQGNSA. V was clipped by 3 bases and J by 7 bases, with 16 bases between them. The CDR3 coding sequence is TGTGCCAGCAGCTTCTACGGGAAGGTTGGGAATGAGCAGTTCTTC. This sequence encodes CASSFYGKVGNEQFF.

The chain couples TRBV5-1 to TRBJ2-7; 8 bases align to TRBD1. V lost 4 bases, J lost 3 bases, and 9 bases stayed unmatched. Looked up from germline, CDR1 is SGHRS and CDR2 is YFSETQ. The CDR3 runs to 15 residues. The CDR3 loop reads CASSTGQGSGYEQYF. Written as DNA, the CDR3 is TGCGCCAGCAGCACTGGACAGGGATCAGGCTACGAGCAGTACTTC.

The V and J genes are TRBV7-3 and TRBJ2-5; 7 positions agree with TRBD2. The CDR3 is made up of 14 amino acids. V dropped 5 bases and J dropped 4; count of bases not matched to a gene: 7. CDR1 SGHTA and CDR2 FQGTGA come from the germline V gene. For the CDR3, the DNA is TGTGCCAGCAGCAGGTCCCCGGGAGGAGAGACCCAGTACTTC. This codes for CASSRSPGGETQYF.

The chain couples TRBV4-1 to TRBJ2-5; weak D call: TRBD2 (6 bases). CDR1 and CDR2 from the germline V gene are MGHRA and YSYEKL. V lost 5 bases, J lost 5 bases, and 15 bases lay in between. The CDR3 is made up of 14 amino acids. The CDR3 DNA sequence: TGCGCCAGCAGCTACGGAGGGGACGGCGAGACCCAGTACTTC. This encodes CASSYGGDGETQYF.

This CDR3 is CASSSGSSGNTIYF. In DNA, the CDR3 is TGTGCCAGCAGTTCCGGGAGCTCTGGAAACACCATATATTTT. The rearrangement joins TRBV7-2 to TRBJ1-3, with unresolved D. Germline V gene sequence: CDR1 SGHTA, CDR2 FQGNSA. The CDR3 runs to 14 residues. The V end lost 6 bases, the J end lost 0 bases, and 9 bases lay between the germline ends.

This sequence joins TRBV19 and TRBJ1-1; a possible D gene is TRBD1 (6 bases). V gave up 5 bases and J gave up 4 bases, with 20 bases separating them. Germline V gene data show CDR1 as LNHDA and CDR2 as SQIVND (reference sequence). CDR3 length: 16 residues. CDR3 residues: CASSSLLKGRGTEAFF. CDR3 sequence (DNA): TGTGCCAGTAGTTCTTTATTGAAGGGCAGGGGCACTGAAGCTTTCTTT.

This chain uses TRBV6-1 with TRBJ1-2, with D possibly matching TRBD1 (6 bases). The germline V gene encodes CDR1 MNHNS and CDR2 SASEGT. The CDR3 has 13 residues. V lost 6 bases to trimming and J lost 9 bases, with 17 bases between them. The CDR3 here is CASRPTGLWRYTF. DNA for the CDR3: TGTGCCAGCAGACCTACAGGGTTATGGCGCTACACCTTC.

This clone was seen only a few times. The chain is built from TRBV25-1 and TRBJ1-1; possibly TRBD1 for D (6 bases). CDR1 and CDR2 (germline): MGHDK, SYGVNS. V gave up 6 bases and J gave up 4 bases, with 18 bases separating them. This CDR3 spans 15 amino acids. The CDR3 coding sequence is TGTGCCAGCAGGAACACTCTCACAGGGTCCACTGAAGCTTTCTTT. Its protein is CASRNTLTGSTEAFF. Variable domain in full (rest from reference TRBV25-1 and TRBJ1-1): EADIYQTPRYLVIGTGKKITLECSQTMGHDKMYWYQQDPGMELHLIHYSYGVNSTEKGDLSSESTVSRIRTEHFPLTLESARPSHTSQYLCASRNTLTGSTEAFFGQGTRLTVV.

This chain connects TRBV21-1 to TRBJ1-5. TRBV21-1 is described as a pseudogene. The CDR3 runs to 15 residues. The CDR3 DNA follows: TGTGCCAGCAGCTATCCGGGACTGGCTTTGTCGCCCCAGCATTTT. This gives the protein CASSYPGLALSPQHF.

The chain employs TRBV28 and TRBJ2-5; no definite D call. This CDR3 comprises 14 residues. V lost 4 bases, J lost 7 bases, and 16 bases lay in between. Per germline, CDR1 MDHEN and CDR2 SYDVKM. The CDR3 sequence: CASSSPTERTTQYF. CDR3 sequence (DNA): TGTGCCAGCAGTTCGCCGACGGAGCGCACGACCCAGTACTTC.

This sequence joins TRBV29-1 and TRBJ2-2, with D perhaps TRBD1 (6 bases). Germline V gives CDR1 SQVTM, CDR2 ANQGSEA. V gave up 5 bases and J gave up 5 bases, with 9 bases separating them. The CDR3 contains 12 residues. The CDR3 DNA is TGCAGCGTTTCCCAGGGGACCGGGGAGCTGTTTTTT. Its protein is CSVSQGTGELFF.

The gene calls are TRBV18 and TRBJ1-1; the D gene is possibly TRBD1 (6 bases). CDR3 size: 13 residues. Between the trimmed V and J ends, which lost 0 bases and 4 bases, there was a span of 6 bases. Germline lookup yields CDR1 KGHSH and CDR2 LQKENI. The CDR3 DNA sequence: TGTGCCAGCTCACCACCAGGGGGCACTGAAGCTTTCTTT. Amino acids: CASSPPGGTEAFF.